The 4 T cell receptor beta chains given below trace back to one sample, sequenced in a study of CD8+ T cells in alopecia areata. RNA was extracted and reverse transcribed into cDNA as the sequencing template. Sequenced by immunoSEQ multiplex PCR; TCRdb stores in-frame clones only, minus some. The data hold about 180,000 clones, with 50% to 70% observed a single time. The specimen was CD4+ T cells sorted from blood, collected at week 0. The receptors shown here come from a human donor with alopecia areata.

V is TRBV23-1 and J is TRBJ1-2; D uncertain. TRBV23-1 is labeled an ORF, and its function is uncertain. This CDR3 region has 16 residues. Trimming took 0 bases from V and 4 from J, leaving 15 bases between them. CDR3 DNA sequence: TGCGCCAGCAGTCAATCGCCCTTCCTCGGGTCCTATGGCTACACCTTC. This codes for CASSQSPFLGSYGYTF.

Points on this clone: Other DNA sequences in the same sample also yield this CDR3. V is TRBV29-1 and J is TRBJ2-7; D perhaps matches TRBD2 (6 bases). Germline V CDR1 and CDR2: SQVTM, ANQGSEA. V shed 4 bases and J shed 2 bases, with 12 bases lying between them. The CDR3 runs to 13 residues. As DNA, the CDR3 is TGCAGCGTTGGGAATCGGGGGACCTACGAGCAGTACTTC. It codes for CSVGNRGTYEQYF.

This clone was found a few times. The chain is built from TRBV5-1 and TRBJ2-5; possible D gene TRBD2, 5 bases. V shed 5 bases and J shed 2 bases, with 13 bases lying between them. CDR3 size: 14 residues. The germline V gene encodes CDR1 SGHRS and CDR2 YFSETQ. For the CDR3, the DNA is TGCGCCAGCAGTTACGGCCGGGGACAAGAGACCCAGTACTTC. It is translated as CASSYGRGQETQYF.

DNA for the CDR3: TGCAGCGTCCGACAGGGCGAGGGCAATCAGCCCCAGCATTTT. This translates into CSVRQGEGNQPQHF. The chain is built from TRBV29-1 and TRBJ1-5; the match to TRBD1 covers 7 bases. The J segment lost 2 bases and the V segment lost 6 bases, leaving 7 bases of the junction unmatched. The CDR3 is made up of 14 amino acids. Germline lookup yields CDR1 SQVTM and CDR2 ANQGSEA.